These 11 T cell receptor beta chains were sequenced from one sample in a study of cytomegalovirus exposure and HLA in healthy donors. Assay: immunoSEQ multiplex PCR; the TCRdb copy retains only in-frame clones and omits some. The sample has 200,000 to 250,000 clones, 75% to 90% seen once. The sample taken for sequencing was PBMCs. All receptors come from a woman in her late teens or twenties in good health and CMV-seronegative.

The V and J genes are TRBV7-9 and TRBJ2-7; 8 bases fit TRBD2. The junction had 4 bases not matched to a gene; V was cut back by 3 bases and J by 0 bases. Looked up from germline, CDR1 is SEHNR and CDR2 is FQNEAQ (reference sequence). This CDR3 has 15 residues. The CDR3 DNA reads TGTGCCAGCAGCTTGTCACTAGCGGCCTCCTACGAGCAGTACTTC. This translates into CASSLSLAASYEQYF.

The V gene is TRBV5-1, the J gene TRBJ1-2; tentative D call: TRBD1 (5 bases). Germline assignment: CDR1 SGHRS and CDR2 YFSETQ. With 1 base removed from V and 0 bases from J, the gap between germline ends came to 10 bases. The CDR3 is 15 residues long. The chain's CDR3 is CASSLRRQSNYGYTF. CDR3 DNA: TGCGCCAGCAGCTTGCGGAGACAGTCTAACTATGGCTACACCTTC.

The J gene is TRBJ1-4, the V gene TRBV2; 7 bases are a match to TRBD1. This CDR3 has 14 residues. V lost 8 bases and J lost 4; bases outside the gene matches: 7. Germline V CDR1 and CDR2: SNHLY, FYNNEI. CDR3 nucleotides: TGTGCCAGCCACACAGGGGCGAGTAATGAAAAACTGTTTTTT. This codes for CASHTGASNEKLFF.

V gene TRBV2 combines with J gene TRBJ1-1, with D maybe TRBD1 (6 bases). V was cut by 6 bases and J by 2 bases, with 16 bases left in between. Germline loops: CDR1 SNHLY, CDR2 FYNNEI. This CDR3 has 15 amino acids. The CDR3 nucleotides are TGTGCCAGCAGGCTAAGGGGGGGTGCCAACACTGAAGCTTTCTTT. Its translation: CASRLRGGANTEAFF.

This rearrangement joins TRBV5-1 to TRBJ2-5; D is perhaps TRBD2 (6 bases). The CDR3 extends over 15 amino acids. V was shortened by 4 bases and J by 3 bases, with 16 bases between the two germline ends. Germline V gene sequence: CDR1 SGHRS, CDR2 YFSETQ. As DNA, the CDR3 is TGCGCCAGCAGCGCGGGAAAGGGGTCCGAAGAGACCCAGTACTTC. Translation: CASSAGKGSEETQYF.

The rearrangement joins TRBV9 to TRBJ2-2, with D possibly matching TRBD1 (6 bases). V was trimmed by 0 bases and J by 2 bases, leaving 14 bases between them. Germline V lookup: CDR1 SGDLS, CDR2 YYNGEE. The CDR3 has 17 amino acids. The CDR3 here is CASSVATGRGNTGELFF. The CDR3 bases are TGTGCCAGCAGCGTAGCTACGGGCAGGGGAAACACCGGGGAGCTGTTTTTT.

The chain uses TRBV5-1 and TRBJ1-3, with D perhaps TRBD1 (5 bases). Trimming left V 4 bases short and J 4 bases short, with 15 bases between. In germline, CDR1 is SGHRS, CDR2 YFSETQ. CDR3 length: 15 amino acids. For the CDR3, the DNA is TGCGCCAGCAGCGGGGGGGACCGTGACGGAAACACCATATATTTT. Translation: CASSGGDRDGNTIYF.

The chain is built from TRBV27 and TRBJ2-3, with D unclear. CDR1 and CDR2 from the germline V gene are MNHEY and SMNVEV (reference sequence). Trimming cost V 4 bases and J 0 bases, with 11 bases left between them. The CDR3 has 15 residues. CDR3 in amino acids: CASSYRLPSTDTQYF. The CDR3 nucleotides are TGTGCCAGCAGTTATAGGCTACCGAGCACAGATACGCAGTATTTT.

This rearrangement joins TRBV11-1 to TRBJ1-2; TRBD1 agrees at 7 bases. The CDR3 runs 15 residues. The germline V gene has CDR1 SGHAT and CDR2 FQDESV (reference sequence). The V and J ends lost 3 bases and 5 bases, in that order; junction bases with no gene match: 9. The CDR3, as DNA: TGTGCCAGCAGCTTGGCCAGGGGGGACCTTTATGGCTACACCTTC. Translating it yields CASSLARGDLYGYTF. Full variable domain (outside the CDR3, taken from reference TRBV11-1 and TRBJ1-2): EAEVAQSPRYKITEKSQAVAFWCDPISGHATLYWYRQILGQGPELLVQFQDESVVDDSQLPKDRFSAERLKGVDSTLKIQPAELGDSAMYLCASSLARGDLYGYTFGSGTRLTVV.

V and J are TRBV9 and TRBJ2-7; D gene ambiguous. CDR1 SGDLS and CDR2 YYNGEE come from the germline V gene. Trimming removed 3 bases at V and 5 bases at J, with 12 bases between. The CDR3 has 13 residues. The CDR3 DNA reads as TGTGCCAGCAGCGGGCCGGTGAGTCACGAGCAGTACTTC. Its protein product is CASSGPVSHEQYF. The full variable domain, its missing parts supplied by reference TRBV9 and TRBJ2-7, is DSGVTQTPKHLITATGQRVTLRCSPRSGDLSVYWYQQSLDQGLQFLIQYYNGEERAKGNILERFSAQQFPDLHSELNLSSLELGDSALYFCASSGPVSHEQYFGPGTRLTVT.

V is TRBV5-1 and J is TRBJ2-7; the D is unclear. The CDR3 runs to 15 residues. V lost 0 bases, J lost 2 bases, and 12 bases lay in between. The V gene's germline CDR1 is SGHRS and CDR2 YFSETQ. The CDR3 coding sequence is TGCGCCAGCAGCTTGGCCGACGTCCTAACCTACGAGCAGTACTTC. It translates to CASSLADVLTYEQYF.